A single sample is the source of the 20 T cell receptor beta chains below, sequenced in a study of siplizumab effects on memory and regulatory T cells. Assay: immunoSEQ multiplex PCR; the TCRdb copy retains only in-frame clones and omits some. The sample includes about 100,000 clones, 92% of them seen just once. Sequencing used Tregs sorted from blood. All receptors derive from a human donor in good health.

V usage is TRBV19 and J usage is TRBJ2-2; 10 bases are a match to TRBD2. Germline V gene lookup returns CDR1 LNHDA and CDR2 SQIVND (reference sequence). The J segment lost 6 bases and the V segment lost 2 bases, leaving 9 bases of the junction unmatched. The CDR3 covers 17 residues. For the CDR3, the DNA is TGTGCCAGTAGTATAAGGCCGGGACTAGCGTGGGCCGGGGAGCTGTTTTTT. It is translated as CASSIRPGLAWAGELFF.

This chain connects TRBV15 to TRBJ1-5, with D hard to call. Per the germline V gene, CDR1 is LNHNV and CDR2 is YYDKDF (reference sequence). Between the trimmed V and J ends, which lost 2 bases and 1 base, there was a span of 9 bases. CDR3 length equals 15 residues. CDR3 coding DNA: TGTGCCACCAGCAGAATAAGGAGGAGCAATCAGCCCCAGCATTTT. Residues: CATSRIRRSNQPQHF.

The CDR3 is CASSTGTSGTDTQYF. The CDR3 DNA follows: TGTGCCAGCAGCACAGGGACTAGCGGCACAGATACGCAGTATTTT. This chain joins TRBV7-3 and TRBJ2-3; 10 nucleotides line up with TRBD2. The CDR3 is made up of 15 amino acids. The V gene end was trimmed by 5 bases and the J gene end by 1 base; junction bases not matched to a gene: 3. Germline V gene data show CDR1 as SGHTA and CDR2 as FQGTGA.

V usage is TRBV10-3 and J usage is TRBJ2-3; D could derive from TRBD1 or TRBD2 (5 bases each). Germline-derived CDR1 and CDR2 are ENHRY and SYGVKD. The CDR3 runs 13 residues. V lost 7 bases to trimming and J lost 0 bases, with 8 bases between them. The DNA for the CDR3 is TGTGCCATCAATGGGGGTAGCACAGATACGCAGTATTTT. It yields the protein CAINGGSTDTQYF.

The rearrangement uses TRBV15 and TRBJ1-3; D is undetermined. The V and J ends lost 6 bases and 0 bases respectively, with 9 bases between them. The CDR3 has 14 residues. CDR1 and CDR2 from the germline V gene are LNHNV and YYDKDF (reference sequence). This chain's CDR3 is CATSLTLSGNTIYF. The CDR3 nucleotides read TGTGCCACCAGTCTAACGCTCTCTGGAAACACCATATATTTT.

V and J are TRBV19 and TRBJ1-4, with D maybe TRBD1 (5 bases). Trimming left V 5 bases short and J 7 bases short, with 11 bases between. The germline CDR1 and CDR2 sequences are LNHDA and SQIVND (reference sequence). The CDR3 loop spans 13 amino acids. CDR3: CASSPGHREKLFF. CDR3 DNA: TGTGCCAGTAGTCCTGGACATCGTGAAAAACTGTTTTTT.

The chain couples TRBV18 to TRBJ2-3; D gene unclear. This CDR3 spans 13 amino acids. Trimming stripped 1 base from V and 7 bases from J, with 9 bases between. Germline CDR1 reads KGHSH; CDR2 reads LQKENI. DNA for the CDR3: TGTGCCAGCTCACCACAACTCCTGAATACGCAGTATTTT. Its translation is CASSPQLLNTQYF.

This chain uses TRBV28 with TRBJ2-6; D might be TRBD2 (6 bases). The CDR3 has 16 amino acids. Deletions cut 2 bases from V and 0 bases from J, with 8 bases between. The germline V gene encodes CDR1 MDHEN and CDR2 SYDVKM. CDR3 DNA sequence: TGTGCCAGCAGTTTAATGGGGGGCTCTGGGGCCAACGTCCTGACTTTC. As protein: CASSLMGGSGANVLTF. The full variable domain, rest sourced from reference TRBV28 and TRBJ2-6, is DVKVTQSSRYLVKRTGEKVFLECVQDMDHENMFWYRQDPGLGLRLIYFSYDVKMKEKGDIPEGYSVSREKKERFSLILESASTNQTSMYLCASSLMGGSGANVLTFGAGSRLTVL.

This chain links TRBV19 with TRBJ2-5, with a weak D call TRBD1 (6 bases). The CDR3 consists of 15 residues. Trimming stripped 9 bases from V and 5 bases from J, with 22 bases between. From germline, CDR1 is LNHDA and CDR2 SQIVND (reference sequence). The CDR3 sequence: CASTPRGEVWETQYF. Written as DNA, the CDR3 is TGTGCCAGCACACCCAGGGGCGAGGTGTGGGAGACCCAGTACTTC.

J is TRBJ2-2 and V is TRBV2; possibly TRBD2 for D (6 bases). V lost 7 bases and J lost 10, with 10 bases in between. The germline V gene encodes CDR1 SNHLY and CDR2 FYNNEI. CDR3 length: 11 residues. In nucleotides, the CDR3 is TGTGCCAGCACACGCGGGATGGAGCTGTTTTTT. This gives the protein CASTRGMELFF.

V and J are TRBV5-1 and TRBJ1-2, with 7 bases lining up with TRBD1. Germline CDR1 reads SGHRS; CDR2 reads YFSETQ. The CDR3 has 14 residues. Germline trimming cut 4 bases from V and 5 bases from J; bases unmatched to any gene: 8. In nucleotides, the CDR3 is TGCGCCAGCAGCCCAGACAGGGTCGAGTATGGCTACACCTTC. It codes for CASSPDRVEYGYTF.

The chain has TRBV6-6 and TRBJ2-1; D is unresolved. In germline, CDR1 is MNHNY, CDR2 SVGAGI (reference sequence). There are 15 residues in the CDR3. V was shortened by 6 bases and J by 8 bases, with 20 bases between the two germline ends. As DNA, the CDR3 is TGTGCCAGCAGCCGGGTTTCCATAAGGAGTGATGAGCAGTTCTTC. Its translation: CASSRVSIRSDEQFF.

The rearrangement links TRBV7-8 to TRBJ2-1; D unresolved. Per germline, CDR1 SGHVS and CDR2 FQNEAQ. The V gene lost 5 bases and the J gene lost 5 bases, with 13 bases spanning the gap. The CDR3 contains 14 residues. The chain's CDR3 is CASSRHWVNNEQFF. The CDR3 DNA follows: TGTGCCAGCAGCCGACACTGGGTTAACAATGAGCAGTTCTTC. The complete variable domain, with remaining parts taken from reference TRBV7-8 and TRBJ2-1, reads GAGVSQSPRYKVAKRGQDVALRCDPISGHVSLFWYQQALGQGPEFLTYFQNEAQLDKSGLPSDRFFAERPEGSVSTLKIQRTQQEDSAVYLCASSRHWVNNEQFFGPGTRLTVL.

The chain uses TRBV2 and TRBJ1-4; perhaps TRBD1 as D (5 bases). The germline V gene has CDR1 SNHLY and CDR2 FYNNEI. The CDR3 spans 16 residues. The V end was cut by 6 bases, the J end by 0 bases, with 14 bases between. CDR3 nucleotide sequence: TGTGCCAGCAGAGGGGTAGGCGTCACAACTAATGAAAAACTGTTTTTT. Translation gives CASRGVGVTTNEKLFF.

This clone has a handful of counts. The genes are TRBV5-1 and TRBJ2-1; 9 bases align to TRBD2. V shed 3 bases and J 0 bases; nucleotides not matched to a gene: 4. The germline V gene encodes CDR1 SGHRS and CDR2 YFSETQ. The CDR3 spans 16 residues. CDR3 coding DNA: TGCGCCAGCAGCTCGACTAGCGGAACCTCCTACAATGAGCAGTTCTTC. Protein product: CASSSTSGTSYNEQFF.

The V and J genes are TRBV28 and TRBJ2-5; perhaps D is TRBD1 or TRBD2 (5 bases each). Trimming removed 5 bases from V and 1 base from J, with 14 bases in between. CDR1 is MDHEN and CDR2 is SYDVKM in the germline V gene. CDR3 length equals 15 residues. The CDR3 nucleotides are TGTGCCAGCAGTCCCGGGACGACCGGCCAAGAGACCCAGTACTTC. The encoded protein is CASSPGTTGQETQYF.

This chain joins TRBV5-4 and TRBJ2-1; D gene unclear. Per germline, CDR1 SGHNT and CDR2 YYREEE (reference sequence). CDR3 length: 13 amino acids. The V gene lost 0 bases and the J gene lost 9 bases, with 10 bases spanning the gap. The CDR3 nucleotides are TGTGCCAGCAGCTTGGCCGGTAGGGCTGAGCAGTTCTTC. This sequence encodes CASSLAGRAEQFF.

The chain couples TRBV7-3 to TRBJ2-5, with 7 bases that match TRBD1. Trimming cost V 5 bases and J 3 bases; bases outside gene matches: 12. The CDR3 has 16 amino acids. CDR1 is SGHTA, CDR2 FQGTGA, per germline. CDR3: CASSLNPPGQKETQYF. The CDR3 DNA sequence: TGTGCCAGCAGCCTCAACCCGCCGGGACAGAAAGAGACCCAGTACTTC.

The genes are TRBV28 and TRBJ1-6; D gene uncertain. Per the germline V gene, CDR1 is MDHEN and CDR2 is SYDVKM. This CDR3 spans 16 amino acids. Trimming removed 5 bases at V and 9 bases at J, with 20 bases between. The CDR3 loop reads CASSPSGRVLRSPLHF. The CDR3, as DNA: TGTGCCAGCAGTCCCTCGGGGAGAGTTTTACGTTCACCCCTCCACTTT. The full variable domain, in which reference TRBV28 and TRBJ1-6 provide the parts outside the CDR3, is DVKVTQSSRYLVKRTGEKVFLECVQDMDHENMFWYRQDPGLGLRLIYFSYDVKMKEKGDIPEGYSVSREKKERFSLILESASTNQTSMYLCASSPSGRVLRSPLHFGNGTRLTVT.

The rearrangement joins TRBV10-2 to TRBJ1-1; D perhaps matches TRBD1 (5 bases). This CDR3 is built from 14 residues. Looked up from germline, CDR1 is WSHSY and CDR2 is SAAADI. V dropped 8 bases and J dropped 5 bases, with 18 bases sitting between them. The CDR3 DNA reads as TGCGCCAGCCTCCCCGGAGGGGCGAATACTGAAGCTTTCTTT. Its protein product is CASLPGGANTEAFF.